This T cell receptor beta chain originates from a study of blood T cell repertoires in COVID-19. Profiling relied on immunoSEQ multiplex PCR, and the TCRdb table lists in-frame clones only, not all of them. The sample lists 250,000 to 300,000 clones, 85% to 90% seen once, with about 11% in the top ten. CDR1 and CDR2 from the germline V gene are KGHDR and SFDVKD. CDR3 size: 16 residues. V was cut by 1 base and J by 3 bases, with 13 bases left in between. The TCR comes from a woman in her twenties or thirties with COVID-19, enrolled during active disease. The sequenced sample was peripheral blood. The rearrangement uses TRBV24-1 and TRBJ2-3; D may be TRBD2 (5 bases). CDR3 in amino acids: CATSDFPTEGTDTQYF. In DNA form, the CDR3 reads TGTGCCACCAGTGATTTTCCCACAGAGGGTACAGATACGCAGTATTTT.